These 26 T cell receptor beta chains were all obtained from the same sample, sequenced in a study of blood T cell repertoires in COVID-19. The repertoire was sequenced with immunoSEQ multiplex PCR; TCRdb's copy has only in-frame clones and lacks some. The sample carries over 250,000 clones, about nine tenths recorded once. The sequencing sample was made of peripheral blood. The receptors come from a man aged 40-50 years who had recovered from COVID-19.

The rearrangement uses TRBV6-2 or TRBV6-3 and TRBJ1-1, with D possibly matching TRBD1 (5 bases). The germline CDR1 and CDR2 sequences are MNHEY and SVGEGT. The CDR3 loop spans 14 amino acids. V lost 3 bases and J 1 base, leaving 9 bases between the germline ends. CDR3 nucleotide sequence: TGTGCCAGCAGTTATCAGGGAGGGAACACTGAAGCTTTCTTT. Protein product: CASSYQGGNTEAFF.

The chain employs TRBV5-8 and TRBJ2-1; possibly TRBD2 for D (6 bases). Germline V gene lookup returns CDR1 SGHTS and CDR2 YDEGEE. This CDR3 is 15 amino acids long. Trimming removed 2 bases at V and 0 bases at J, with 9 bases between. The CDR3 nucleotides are TGTGCCAGCAGCTTTCGCGGGGACTCCTACAATGAGCAGTTCTTC. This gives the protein CASSFRGDSYNEQFF.

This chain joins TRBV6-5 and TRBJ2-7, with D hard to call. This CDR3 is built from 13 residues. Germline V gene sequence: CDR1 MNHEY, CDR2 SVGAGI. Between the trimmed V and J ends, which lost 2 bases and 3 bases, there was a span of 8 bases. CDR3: CASSYAENYEQYF. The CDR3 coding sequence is TGTGCCAGCAGTTACGCGGAAAACTACGAGCAGTACTTC.

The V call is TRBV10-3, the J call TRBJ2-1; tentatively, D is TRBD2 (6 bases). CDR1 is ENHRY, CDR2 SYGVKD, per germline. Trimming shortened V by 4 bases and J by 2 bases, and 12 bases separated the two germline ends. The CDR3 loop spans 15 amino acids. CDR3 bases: TGTGCCATCAGTGTTGGTAGCGGAACCTACAATGAGCAGTTCTTC. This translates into CAISVGSGTYNEQFF.

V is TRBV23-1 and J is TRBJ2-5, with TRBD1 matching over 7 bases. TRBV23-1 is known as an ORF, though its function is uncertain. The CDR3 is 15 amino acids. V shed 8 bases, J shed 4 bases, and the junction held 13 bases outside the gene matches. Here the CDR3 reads CASVTPKPGGETQYF. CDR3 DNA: TGCGCCAGCGTTACCCCCAAACCAGGGGGAGAGACCCAGTACTTC.

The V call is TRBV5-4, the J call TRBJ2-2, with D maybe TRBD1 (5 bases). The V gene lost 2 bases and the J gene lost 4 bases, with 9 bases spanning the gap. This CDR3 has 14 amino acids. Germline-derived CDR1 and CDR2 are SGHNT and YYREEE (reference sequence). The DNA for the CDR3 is TGTGCCAGCAGCTTTGGACAAGCCACCGGGGAGCTGTTTTTT. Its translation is CASSFGQATGELFF.

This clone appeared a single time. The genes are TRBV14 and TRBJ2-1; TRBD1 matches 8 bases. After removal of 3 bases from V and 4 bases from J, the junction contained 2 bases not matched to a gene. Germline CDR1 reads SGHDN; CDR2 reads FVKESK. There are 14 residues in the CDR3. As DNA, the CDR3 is TGTGCCAGCAGCCAGACAGGGGTTTACAATGAGCAGTTCTTC. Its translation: CASSQTGVYNEQFF.

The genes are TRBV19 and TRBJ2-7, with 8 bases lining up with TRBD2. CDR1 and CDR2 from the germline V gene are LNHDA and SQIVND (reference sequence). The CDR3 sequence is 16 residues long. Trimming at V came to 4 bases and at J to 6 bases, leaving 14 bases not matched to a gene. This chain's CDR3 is CASSRRSRGGIREQYF. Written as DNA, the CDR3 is TGTGCCAGTAGTAGACGTAGCCGGGGGGGTATTCGCGAGCAGTACTTC.

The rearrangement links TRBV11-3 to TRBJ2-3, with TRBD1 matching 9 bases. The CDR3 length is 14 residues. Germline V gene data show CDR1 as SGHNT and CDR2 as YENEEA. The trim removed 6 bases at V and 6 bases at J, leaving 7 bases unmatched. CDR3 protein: CASSLRTGADTQYF. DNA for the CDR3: TGTGCCAGCAGTCTTCGGACAGGGGCGGATACGCAGTATTTT. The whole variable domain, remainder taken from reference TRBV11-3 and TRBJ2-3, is EAGVVQSPRYKIIEKKQPVAFWCNPISGHNTLYWYLQNLGQGPELLIRYENEEAVDDSQLPKDRFSAERLKGVDSTLKIQPAELGDSAVYLCASSLRTGADTQYFGPGTRLTVL.

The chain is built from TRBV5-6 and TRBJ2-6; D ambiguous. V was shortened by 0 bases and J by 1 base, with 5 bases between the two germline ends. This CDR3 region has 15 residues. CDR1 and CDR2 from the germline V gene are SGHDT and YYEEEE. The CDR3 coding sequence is TGTGCCAGCAGCTTGGGAGGTTCTGGGGCCAACGTCCTGACTTTC. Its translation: CASSLGGSGANVLTF.

Written as DNA, the CDR3 is TGCGCCAGCAGCTTAACCGGGACTAGTTTATTTGAGCAGTTCTTC. Amino acid sequence: CASSLTGTSLFEQFF. V usage is TRBV5-1 and J usage is TRBJ2-1, with 8 nucleotides matching TRBD2. Trimming at V came to 2 bases and at J to 9 bases, leaving 10 bases not matched to a gene. The CDR3 contains 15 residues. CDR1 is SGHRS, CDR2 YFSETQ, per germline.

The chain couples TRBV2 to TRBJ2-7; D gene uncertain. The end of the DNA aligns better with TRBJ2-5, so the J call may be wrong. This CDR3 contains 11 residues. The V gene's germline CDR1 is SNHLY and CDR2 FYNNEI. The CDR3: CASSPRETQYF. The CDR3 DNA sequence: TGTGCCAGCAGTCCCCGGGAGACCCAGTACTTC.

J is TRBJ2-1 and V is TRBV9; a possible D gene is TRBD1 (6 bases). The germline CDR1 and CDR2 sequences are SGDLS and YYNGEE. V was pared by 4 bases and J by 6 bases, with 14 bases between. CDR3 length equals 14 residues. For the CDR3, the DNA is TGTGCCAGCAGCACACCAACAGGGATCAATGAGCAGTTCTTC. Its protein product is CASSTPTGINEQFF.

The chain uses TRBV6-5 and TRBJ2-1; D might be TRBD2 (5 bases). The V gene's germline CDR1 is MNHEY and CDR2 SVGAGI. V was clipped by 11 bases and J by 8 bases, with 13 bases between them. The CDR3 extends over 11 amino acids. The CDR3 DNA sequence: TGTGCCGTTAGCTTGAGGGATGAGCAGTTCTTC. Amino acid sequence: CAVSLRDEQFF.

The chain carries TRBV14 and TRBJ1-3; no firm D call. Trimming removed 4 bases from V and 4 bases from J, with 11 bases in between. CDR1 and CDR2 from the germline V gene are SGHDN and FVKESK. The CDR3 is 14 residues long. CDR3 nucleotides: TGTGCCAGCAGCCCCATGGGAGGAGGAAACACCATATATTTT. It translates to CASSPMGGGNTIYF.

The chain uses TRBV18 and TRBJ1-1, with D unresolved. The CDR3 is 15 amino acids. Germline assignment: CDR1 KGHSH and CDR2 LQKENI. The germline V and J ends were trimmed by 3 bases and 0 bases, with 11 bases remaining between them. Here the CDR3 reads CASSPLAAMNTEAFF. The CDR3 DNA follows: TGTGCCAGCTCACCGTTAGCAGCCATGAACACTGAAGCTTTCTTT.

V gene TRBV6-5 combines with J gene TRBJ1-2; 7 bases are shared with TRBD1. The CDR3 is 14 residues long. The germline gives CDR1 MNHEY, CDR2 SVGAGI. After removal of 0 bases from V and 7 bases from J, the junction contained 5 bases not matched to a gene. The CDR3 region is CASSYSLGQAGYTF. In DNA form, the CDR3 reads TGTGCCAGCAGTTACTCGTTAGGACAGGCTGGCTACACCTTC.

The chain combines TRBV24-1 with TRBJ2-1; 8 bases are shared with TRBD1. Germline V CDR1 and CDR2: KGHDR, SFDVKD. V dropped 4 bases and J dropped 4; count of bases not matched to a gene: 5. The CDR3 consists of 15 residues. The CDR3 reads CATSDPTGGYNEQFF. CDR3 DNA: TGTGCCACCAGTGACCCAACAGGGGGTTACAATGAGCAGTTCTTC.

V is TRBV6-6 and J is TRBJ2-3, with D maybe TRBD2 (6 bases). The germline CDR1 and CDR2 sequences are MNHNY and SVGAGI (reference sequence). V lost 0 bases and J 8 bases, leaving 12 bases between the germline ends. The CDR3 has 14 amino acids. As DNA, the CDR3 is TGTGCCAGCAGTTACTCAGGGACTCCGGCTACGCAGTATTTT. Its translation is CASSYSGTPATQYF.

The CDR3 loop is CSAPTQAEAFF. The CDR3 nucleotides are TGCAGTGCTCCCACTCAGGCTGAAGCTTTCTTT. This chain joins TRBV20-1 and TRBJ1-1; D gene ambiguous. CDR1 DFQATT and CDR2 SNEGSKA come from the germline V gene (reference sequence). V dropped 5 bases and J dropped 6 bases, with 10 bases sitting between them. CDR3 length: 11 residues.

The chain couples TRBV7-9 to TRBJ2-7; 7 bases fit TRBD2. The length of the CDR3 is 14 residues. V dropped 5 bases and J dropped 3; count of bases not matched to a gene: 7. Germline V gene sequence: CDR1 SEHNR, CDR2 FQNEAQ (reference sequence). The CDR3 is CASSPPGGSYEQYF. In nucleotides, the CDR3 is TGTGCCAGCAGCCCCCCAGGCGGGAGCTACGAGCAGTACTTC.

CDR3 nucleotides: TGTGCCATCAGTAGGGACAGGGGGACAGCGGGGGGCCGCTACGAGCAGTACTTC. It is translated as CAISRDRGTAGGRYEQYF. The chain recombines TRBV10-3 with TRBJ2-7; 11 bases agree with TRBD1. The ends lost 5 bases at V and 3 bases at J; junction bases unmatched: 15. This CDR3 comprises 18 residues. Per the germline V gene, CDR1 is ENHRY and CDR2 is SYGVKD.

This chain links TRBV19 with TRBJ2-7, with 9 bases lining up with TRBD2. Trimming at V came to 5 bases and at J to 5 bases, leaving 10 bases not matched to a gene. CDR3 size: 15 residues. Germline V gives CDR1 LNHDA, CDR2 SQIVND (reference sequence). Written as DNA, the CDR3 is TGTGCCAGTAGTCCCTTTAGCGGGAGAGGCCACGAGCAGTACTTC. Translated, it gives CASSPFSGRGHEQYF.

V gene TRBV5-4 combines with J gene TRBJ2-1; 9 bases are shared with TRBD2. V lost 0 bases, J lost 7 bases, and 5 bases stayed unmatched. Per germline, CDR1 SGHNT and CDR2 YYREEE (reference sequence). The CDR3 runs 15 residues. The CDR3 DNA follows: TGTGCCAGCAGCTTGGCTAGCGGGGTGGGGAATGAGCAGTTCTTC. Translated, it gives CASSLASGVGNEQFF.

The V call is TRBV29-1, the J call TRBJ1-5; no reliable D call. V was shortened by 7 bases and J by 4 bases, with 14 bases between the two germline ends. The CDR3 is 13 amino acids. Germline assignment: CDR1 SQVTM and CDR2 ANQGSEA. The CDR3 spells CSASGGLNQPQHF. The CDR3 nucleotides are TGCAGCGCCTCCGGAGGGCTAAATCAGCCCCAGCATTTT.

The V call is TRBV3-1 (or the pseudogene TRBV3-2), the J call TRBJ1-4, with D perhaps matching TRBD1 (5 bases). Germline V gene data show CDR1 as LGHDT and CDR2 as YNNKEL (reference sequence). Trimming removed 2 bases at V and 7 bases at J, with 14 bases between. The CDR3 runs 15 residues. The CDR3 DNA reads TGTGCCAGCAGCCAATTTACGGGGGGTAGTGAAAAACTGTTTTTT. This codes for CASSQFTGGSEKLFF.